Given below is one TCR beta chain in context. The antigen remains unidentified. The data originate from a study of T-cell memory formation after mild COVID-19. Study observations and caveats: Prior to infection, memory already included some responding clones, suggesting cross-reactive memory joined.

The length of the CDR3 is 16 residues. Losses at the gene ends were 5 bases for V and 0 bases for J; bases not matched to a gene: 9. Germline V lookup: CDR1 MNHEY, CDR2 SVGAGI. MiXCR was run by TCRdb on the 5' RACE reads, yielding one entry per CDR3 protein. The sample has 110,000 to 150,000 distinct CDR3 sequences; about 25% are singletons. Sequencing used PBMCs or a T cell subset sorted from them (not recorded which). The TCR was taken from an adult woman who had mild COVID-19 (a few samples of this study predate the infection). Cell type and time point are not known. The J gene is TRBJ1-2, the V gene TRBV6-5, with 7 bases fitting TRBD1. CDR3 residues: CASSPGQALANYGYTF. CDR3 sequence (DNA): TGTGCCAGCAGTCCCGGACAGGCGTTAGCTAACTATGGCTACACCTTC.